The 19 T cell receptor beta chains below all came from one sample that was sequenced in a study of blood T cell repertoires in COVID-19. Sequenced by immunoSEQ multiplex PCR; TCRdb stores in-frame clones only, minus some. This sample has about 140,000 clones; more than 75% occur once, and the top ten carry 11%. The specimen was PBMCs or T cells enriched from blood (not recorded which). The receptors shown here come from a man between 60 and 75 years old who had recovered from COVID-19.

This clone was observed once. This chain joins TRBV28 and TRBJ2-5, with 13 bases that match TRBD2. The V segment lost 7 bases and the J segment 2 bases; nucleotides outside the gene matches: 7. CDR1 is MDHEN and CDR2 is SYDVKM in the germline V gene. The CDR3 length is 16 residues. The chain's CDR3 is CASKLPGLAGQETQYF. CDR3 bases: TGTGCCAGCAAACTTCCGGGACTAGCGGGACAAGAGACCCAGTACTTC. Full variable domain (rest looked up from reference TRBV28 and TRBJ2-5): DVKVTQSSRYLVKRTGEKVFLECVQDMDHENMFWYRQDPGLGLRLIYFSYDVKMKEKGDIPEGYSVSREKKERFSLILESASTNQTSMYLCASKLPGLAGQETQYFGPGTRLLVL.

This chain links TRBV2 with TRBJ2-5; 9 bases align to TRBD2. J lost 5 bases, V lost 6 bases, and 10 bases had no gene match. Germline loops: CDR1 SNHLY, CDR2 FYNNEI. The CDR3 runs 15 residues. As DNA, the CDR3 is TGTGCCAGCAGATCCCCACTAGCGGGCGGGGAGACCCAGTACTTC. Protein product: CASRSPLAGGETQYF.

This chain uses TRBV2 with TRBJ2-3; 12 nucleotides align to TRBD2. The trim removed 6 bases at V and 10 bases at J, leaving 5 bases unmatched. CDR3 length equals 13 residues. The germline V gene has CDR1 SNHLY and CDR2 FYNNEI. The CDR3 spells CASRRLAGEAQYF. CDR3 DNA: TGTGCCAGCAGAAGACTAGCGGGGGAGGCGCAGTATTTT.

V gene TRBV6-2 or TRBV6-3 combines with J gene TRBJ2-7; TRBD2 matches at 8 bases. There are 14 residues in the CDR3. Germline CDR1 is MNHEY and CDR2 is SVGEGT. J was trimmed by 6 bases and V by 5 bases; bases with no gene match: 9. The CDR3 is CASSTRGGAVEQYF. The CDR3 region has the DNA TGTGCCAGCAGTACCCGGGGGGGGGCTGTCGAGCAGTACTTC.

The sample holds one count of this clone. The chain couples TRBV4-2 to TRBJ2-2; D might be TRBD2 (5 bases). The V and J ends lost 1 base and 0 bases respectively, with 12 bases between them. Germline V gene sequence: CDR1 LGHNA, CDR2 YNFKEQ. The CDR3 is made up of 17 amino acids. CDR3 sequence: CASSQVGSSANTGELFF. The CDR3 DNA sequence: TGTGCCAGCAGCCAAGTTGGGAGCAGTGCGAACACCGGGGAGCTGTTTTTT.

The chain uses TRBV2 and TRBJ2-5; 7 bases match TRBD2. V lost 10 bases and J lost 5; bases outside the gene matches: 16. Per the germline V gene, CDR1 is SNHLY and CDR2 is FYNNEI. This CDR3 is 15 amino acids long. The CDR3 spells CANPSALGGEETQYF. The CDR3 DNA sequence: TGTGCCAACCCTTCCGCCCTGGGGGGGGAGGAGACCCAGTACTTC.

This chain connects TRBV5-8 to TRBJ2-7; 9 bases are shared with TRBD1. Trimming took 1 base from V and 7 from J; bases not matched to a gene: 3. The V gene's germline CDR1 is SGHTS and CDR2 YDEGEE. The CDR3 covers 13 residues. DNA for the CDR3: TGTGCCAGCAGCTTGACAGGGGGCGGTGAGCAGTACTTC. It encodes CASSLTGGGEQYF.

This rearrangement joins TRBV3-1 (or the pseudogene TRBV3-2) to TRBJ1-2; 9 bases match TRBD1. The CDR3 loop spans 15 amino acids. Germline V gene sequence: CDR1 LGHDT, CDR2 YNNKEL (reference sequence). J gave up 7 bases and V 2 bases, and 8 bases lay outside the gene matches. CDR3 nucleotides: TGTGCCAGCAGCCAATGGGACAGGGTGAGGGGTGGCTACACCTTC. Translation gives CASSQWDRVRGGYTF.

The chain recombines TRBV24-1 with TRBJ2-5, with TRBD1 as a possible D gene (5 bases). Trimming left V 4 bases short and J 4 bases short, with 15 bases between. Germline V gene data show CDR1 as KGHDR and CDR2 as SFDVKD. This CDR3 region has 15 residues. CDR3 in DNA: TGTGCCACCAGTGACCCCAGGGCCGGACGAGAGACCCAGTACTTC. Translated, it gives CATSDPRAGRETQYF.

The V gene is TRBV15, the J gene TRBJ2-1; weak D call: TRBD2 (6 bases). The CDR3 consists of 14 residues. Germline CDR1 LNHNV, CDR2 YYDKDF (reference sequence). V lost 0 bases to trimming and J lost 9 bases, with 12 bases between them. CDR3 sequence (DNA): TGTGCCACCAGCAGAGAGGCCGGGAGAGGTGAGCAGTTCTTC. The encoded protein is CATSREAGRGEQFF.

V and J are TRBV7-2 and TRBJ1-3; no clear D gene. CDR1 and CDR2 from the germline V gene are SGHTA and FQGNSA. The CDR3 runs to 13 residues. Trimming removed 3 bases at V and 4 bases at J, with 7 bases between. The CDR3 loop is CASSLVAGNTIYF. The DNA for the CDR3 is TGTGCCAGCAGCTTGGTAGCGGGAAACACCATATATTTT.

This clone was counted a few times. Here the CDR3 DNA reads TGTGCCAGCCCGAGAACCCGACAGGGAGAGGAACATGGAAACACCATATATTTT. This sequence encodes CASPRTRQGEEHGNTIYF. V gene TRBV18 combines with J gene TRBJ1-3; 7 bases match TRBD1. Germline CDR1 and CDR2: KGHSH and LQKENI. The CDR3 contains 18 residues. V shed 8 bases, J shed 3 bases, and the junction held 19 bases outside the gene matches.

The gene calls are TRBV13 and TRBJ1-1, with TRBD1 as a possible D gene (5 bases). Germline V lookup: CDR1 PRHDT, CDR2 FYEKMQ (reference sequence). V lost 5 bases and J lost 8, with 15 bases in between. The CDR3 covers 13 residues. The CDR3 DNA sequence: TGTGCCAGCAGCCCCCCACAACGGGGGGAAGCTTTCTTT. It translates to CASSPPQRGEAFF. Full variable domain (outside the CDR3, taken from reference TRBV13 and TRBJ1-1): AAGVIQSPRHLIKEKRETATLKCYPIPRHDTVYWYQQGPGQDPQFLISFYEKMQSDKGSIPDRFSAQQFSDYHSELNMSSLELGDSALYFCASSPPQRGEAFFGQGTRLTVV.

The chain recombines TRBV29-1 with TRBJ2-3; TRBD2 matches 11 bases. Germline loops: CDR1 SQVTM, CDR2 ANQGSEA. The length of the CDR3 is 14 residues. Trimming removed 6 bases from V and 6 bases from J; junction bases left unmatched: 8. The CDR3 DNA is TGCAGCGTGAATAGCGGGGGGGCCATGGATACGCAGTATTTT. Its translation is CSVNSGGAMDTQYF.

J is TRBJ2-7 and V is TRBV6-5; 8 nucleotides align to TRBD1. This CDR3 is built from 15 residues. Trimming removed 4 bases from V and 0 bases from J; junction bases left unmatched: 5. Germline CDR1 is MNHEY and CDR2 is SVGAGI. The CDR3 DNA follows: TGTGCCAGCAGTTTTGGGACAGGATCCTCCTACGAGCAGTACTTC. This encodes CASSFGTGSSYEQYF.

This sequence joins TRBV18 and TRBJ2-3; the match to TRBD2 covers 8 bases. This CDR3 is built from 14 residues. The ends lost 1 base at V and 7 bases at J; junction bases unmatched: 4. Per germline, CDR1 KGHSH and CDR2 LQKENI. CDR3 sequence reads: CASSPLSGSYTQYF. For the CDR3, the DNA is TGTGCCAGCTCACCACTGAGCGGGAGTTATACGCAGTATTTT.

The CDR3 nucleotides read TGTGCCAGCAGTGAACTAATCAACGTTGGAAACACCATATATTTT. The encoded protein is CASSELINVGNTIYF. The chain links TRBV2 to TRBJ1-3; no firm D call. The CDR3 consists of 15 residues. Trimming shortened V by 2 bases and J by 3 bases, and 11 bases separated the two germline ends. Per the germline V gene, CDR1 is SNHLY and CDR2 is FYNNEI.

CDR3 amino acids: CASSLFGYSYEQYF. CDR3 sequence (DNA): TGTGCCAGCAGTTTATTCGGGTATTCCTACGAGCAGTACTTC. The chain has TRBV28 and TRBJ2-7; D is ambiguous. Trimming pared 1 base from V and 1 base from J, leaving 8 bases between. Germline V lookup: CDR1 MDHEN, CDR2 SYDVKM. This CDR3 has 14 residues. Drawing the rest from reference TRBV28 and TRBJ2-7, the complete variable domain is DVKVTQSSRYLVKRTGEKVFLECVQDMDHENMFWYRQDPGLGLRLIYFSYDVKMKEKGDIPEGYSVSREKKERFSLILESASTNQTSMYLCASSLFGYSYEQYFGPGTRLTVT.

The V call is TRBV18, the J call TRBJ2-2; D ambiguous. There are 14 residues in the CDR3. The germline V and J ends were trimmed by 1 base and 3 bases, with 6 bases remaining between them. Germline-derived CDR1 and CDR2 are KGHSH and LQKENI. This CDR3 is CASSPLRDTGELFF. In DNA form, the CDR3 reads TGTGCCAGCTCACCACTCCGGGACACCGGGGAGCTGTTTTTT.